Listed here is a single T cell receptor (beta chain). Its antigen is still unknown. This record comes from a study of a mutant IDH1 vaccine in newly diagnosed glioma. Time point reported: week 5, during vaccination. The vaccine gave 300 ug of a 20-mer mutant IDH1 peptide subcutaneously per dose. General study points: Patients showed vaccine-induced immune responses at a rate of roughly 94%.

The table came from immunoSEQ multiplex PCR; TCRdb's copy has only in-frame clones and leaves some out. The table shows around 50,000 clones, with about 87% occurring only once. This specimen consisted of PBMCs, obtained from a glioma patient whose treatment included an IDH1 peptide vaccine. The TCR originated in a woman aged 40-49 years with glioma.

Written as DNA, the CDR3 is TGTGCCAGCAGTTACCGCGGACAGGGCTACACCTTC. The encoded protein is CASSYRGQGYTF. The chain links TRBV6-5 to TRBJ1-2, with D perhaps TRBD1 (6 bases). V lost 2 bases and J lost 8, with 9 bases in between. The germline CDR1 and CDR2 sequences are MNHEY and SVGAGI. The CDR3 runs 12 residues.